Each of the 29 T cell receptor beta chains below was sequenced from the same sample in a study of blood T cells in healthy people across ages. A second roughly 6 to 11 cycle PCR used barcoded and J-beta primers. TCRdb re-called the 5' RACE reads through MiXCR, storing one row per CDR3 protein. The table has approximately 2,000,000 distinct CDR3 sequences, approximately 39% seen once. Material for sequencing was blood. Receptors originate from a human donor in good health.

About this clonotype itself: The CDR3 does not end in the conserved phenylalanine or tryptophan, so this is likely a read error. This chain uses TRBV7-8 with TRBJ1-2; the match to TRBD1 covers 7 bases. This CDR3 spans 13 amino acids. The germline V gene encodes CDR1 SGHVS and CDR2 FQNEAQ. V gave up 5 bases and J gave up 5 bases; unmatched junction bases: 5. CDR3 in DNA: TGTGCCAGCAGCATTAACAGGGGTTATGGCTACACCTGC. Encoded protein: CASSINRGYGYTC.

In its sample, this clonotype was seen a few times. This chain joins TRBV5-1 and TRBJ2-1, with 8 positions matching TRBD1. The CDR3 consists of 18 residues. J gave up 9 bases and V 4 bases, and 21 bases lay outside the gene matches. Germline V CDR1 and CDR2: SGHRS, YFSETQ. This chain's CDR3 is CASSQWDRPRGMGIEQFF. The CDR3 nucleotides are TGCGCCAGCAGCCAATGGGACAGGCCAAGAGGTATGGGAATTGAGCAGTTCTTC.

A few counts support this clonotype. The CDR3 here is CASSYQTGQTLHIQYF. CDR3 bases: TGTGCCAGCAGTTACCAGACGGGACAAACTTTGCACATTCAGTACTTC. V usage is TRBV6-6 and J usage is TRBJ2-4; D is perhaps TRBD1 (6 bases). The CDR3 extends over 16 amino acids. Germline V CDR1 and CDR2: MNHNY, SVGAGI (reference sequence). Trimming removed 2 bases from V and 8 bases from J, with 19 bases in between.

The chain has TRBV6-2 or TRBV6-3 and TRBJ2-7, with 11 bases lining up with TRBD2. Germline V gene sequence: CDR1 MNHEY, CDR2 SVGEGT. J gave up 5 bases and V 4 bases, and 4 bases lay outside the gene matches. The CDR3 runs to 14 residues. DNA of the CDR3: TGTGCCAGCAGTTCTAGCGGGGGGACCCACGAGCAGTACTTC. Protein sequence: CASSSSGGTHEQYF.

This chain uses TRBV5-1 with TRBJ1-4; 12 positions agree with TRBD1. CDR1 is SGHRS and CDR2 is YFSETQ in the germline V gene. V was pared by 5 bases and J by 7 bases, with 6 bases of the junction left unmatched. CDR3 size: 15 residues. For the CDR3, the DNA is TGCGCCAGCAGGAGCGGGACAGGGGGCCCTGAAAAACTGTTTTTT. Its protein product is CASRSGTGGPEKLFF.

The chain uses TRBV12-3 or TRBV12-4 and TRBJ1-1, with D maybe TRBD1 (5 bases). Trimming stripped 2 bases from V and 0 bases from J, with 10 bases between. This CDR3 has 15 amino acids. CDR3 sequence reads: CASSLRGSVNTEAFF. CDR3 nucleotides: TGTGCCAGCAGTTTAAGGGGTTCAGTGAACACTGAAGCTTTCTTT.

This clonotype was counted at least ten times. This sequence joins TRBV28 and TRBJ2-7, with D possibly being TRBD1 (5 bases). CDR3 length equals 13 residues. Germline V gene data show CDR1 as MDHEN and CDR2 as SYDVKM. Trimming took 2 bases from V and 3 from J, leaving 8 bases between them. The CDR3 region is CASSLRGYYEQYF. Here the CDR3 DNA reads TGTGCCAGCAGTTTAAGGGGTTACTACGAGCAGTACTTC.

The chain carries TRBV20-1 and TRBJ1-2, with TRBD1 matching 7 bases. The CDR3 has 13 amino acids. Germline CDR1 is DFQATT and CDR2 is SNEGSKA (reference sequence). With V trimmed by 5 bases and J by 4 bases, 7 bases remained unmatched. This chain's CDR3 is CSAPQDRSYGYTF. In DNA, the CDR3 is TGCAGTGCTCCTCAGGACAGGAGCTATGGCTACACCTTC.

V is TRBV4-3 and J is TRBJ2-7; D tentatively reads TRBD1 or TRBD2 (5 bases each). Trimming pared 1 base from V and 1 base from J, leaving 11 bases between. The CDR3 has 15 residues. CDR1 and CDR2 from the germline V gene are LGHNA and YSLEER. The CDR3 sequence: CASSQVWDGSYEQYF. As DNA, the CDR3 is TGCGCCAGCAGCCAAGTATGGGACGGATCCTACGAGCAGTACTTC.

This chain joins TRBV20-1 and TRBJ2-3; 7 positions match TRBD2. The germline V gene encodes CDR1 DFQATT and CDR2 SNEGSKA (reference sequence). V shed 0 bases and J 2 bases; nucleotides not matched to a gene: 8. This CDR3 has 16 residues. The CDR3 here is CSARDRKGRDTDTQYF. The CDR3 bases are TGCAGTGCTAGAGATCGCAAGGGGAGGGACACAGATACGCAGTATTTT.

This clonotype was seen a few times. This sequence joins TRBV5-1 and TRBJ1-1; 9 bases align to TRBD1. CDR1 is SGHRS, CDR2 YFSETQ, per germline. V lost 5 bases, J lost 5 bases, and 7 bases stayed unmatched. The CDR3 is made up of 14 amino acids. The CDR3 protein is CASRATGGYTEAFF. CDR3 coding DNA: TGCGCCAGCAGAGCGACAGGGGGATATACTGAAGCTTTCTTT.

This chain links TRBV5-6 with TRBJ1-2; weak D call: TRBD1 (6 bases). The CDR3 has 13 amino acids. Germline values: CDR1 SGHDT, CDR2 YYEEEE. V shed 3 bases and J shed 4 bases, with 10 bases lying between them. In DNA form, the CDR3 reads TGTGCCAGCAGCTCGACAGGACGCTATGGCTACACCTTC. This translates into CASSSTGRYGYTF.

The genes are TRBV7-6 and TRBJ2-3; D perhaps matches TRBD2 (7 bases). Germline V gene data show CDR1 as SGHVS and CDR2 as FNYEAQ. The CDR3 sequence is 15 residues long. Trimming took off 11 bases at V and 3 bases at J, with 21 bases between the two ends. The CDR3 loop is CARELRAGATDTQYF. CDR3 bases: TGTGCCCGTGAGCTCCGTGCGGGGGCGACAGATACGCAGTATTTT.

CDR3 in amino acids: CASSFISNTGELFF. The CDR3 DNA sequence: TGTGCCAGCAGCTTCATATCGAACACCGGGGAGCTGTTTTTT. This chain links TRBV7-9 with TRBJ2-2; D not resolved. From germline, CDR1 is SEHNR and CDR2 FQNEAQ (reference sequence). This CDR3 contains 14 residues. Trimming cost V 3 bases and J 0 bases, with 5 bases left between them.

In DNA, the CDR3 is TGCGCCAGCAGCTTGGGGACTAGATTTGATGAGCAGTTCTTC. The encoded protein is CASSLGTRFDEQFF. The J gene is TRBJ2-1, the V gene TRBV5-1, with 7 bases identical to TRBD2. There are 14 residues in the CDR3. CDR1 is SGHRS and CDR2 is YFSETQ in the germline V gene. V shed 0 bases and J 8 bases; nucleotides not matched to a gene: 5.

The sample holds a few counts of this clonotype. The rearrangement links TRBV7-9 to TRBJ2-3; 7 bases agree with TRBD1. The CDR3 contains 16 residues. Per germline, CDR1 SEHNR and CDR2 FQNEAQ (reference sequence). After removal of 3 bases from V and 5 bases from J, the junction contained 11 bases not matched to a gene. Here the CDR3 reads CASSFRDSDGGDTQYF. CDR3 in DNA: TGTGCCAGCAGCTTCCGGGACAGCGATGGGGGAGATACGCAGTATTTT.

V and J are TRBV6-2 or TRBV6-3 and TRBJ1-5; no firm D call. Germline V gene sequence: CDR1 MNHEY, CDR2 SVGEGT. The CDR3 spans 18 residues. V lost 5 bases to trimming and J lost 7 bases, with 27 bases between them. CDR3 coding DNA: TGTGCCAGCAGTGACCGGGCCGAAAGGTCCCAATCTAAGCAGCCCCAGCATTTT. The encoded protein is CASSDRAERSQSKQPQHF.

As regards this clonotype: One junction end does not reproduce the germline sequence, and a read error may be involved. The chain carries TRBV9 and TRBJ2-6; D might be TRBD1 (6 bases). Germline V gene sequence: CDR1 SGDLS, CDR2 YYNGEE. CDR3 size: 14 residues. The CDR3 DNA reads as TGTGCCAGCAGCGTGAACTCAGGGGTCAACGTCCTGACTTTC. This gives the protein CASSVNSGVNVLTF.

The gene calls are TRBV7-9 and TRBJ1-2; D gene unclear. Germline CDR1 reads SEHNR; CDR2 reads FQNEAQ (reference sequence). The CDR3 runs 14 residues. Trimming left V 4 bases short and J 4 bases short, with 13 bases between. The CDR3 sequence: CASSYDIRSYGYTF. As DNA, the CDR3 is TGTGCCAGCAGCTACGACATCAGGTCCTATGGCTACACCTTC.

The V gene is TRBV29-1, the J gene TRBJ2-2; 9 bases are shared with TRBD1. Germline-derived CDR1 and CDR2 are SQVTM and ANQGSEA. Unmatched junction bases numbered 6, after V lost 6 bases and J lost 4 bases. The length of the CDR3 is 14 residues. In nucleotides, the CDR3 is TGCAGCGTGAACAGGGGGCGCGGCACCGGGGAGCTGTTTTTT. It is translated as CSVNRGRGTGELFF.

The V gene is TRBV9, the J gene TRBJ1-1, with D hard to call. Germline lookup yields CDR1 SGDLS and CDR2 YYNGEE. The CDR3 runs 10 residues. V was cut by 4 bases and J by 8 bases, with 6 bases left in between. The CDR3 here is CASSQQEAFF. The CDR3 DNA reads TGTGCCAGCAGCCAACAAGAAGCTTTCTTT.

The chain carries TRBV6-6 and TRBJ1-2; D possibly corresponds to TRBD1 (5 bases). The CDR3 loop spans 15 amino acids. From germline, CDR1 is MNHNY and CDR2 SVGAGI (reference sequence). Trimming took 0 bases from V and 3 from J, leaving 11 bases between them. In DNA, the CDR3 is TGTGCCAGCAGTTACTCTTCTAGGGGACACTATGGCTACACCTTC. Protein sequence: CASSYSSRGHYGYTF.

V usage is TRBV5-1 and J usage is TRBJ2-7; no definite D call. The V end was cut by 4 bases, the J end by 0 bases, with 11 bases between. CDR3 length equals 14 residues. Germline lookup yields CDR1 SGHRS and CDR2 YFSETQ. As DNA, the CDR3 is TGCGCCAGCAGCGTTGAAATGAGCTCCTACGAGCAGTACTTC. Translation: CASSVEMSSYEQYF.

This clonotype came up a few times. This sequence joins TRBV2 and TRBJ2-3, with D unclear. With 6 bases removed from V and 5 bases from J, the gap between germline ends came to 12 bases. The CDR3 runs to 13 residues. Looked up from germline, CDR1 is SNHLY and CDR2 is FYNNEI. The CDR3 protein is CASSENDGDTQYF. The CDR3 DNA is TGTGCCAGCAGCGAAAACGACGGAGATACGCAGTATTTT.

The chain recombines TRBV5-5 with TRBJ2-2; D is perhaps TRBD2 (7 bases). The CDR3 is 17 amino acids. The germline V gene has CDR1 SGHKS and CDR2 YYEKEE (reference sequence). Trimming left V 1 base short and J 0 bases short, with 13 bases between. This CDR3 reads CASSLSAGAANTGELFF. The CDR3 bases are TGTGCCAGCAGCTTGTCTGCGGGGGCTGCGAACACCGGGGAGCTGTTTTTT.

This clonotype appeared a few times. The genes are TRBV4-2 and TRBJ2-4, with 7 bases aligning to TRBD2. Germline values: CDR1 LGHNA, CDR2 YNFKEQ. The CDR3 consists of 16 residues. With 2 bases clipped from V and 9 bases from J, the junction kept 13 bases outside the gene matches. In DNA, the CDR3 is TGTGCCAGCAGCCAAAGAGTAAAAAGCGGGGTTGGCATTCAGTACTTC. The encoded protein is CASSQRVKSGVGIQYF.

This chain connects TRBV7-2 to TRBJ2-1, with D perhaps TRBD1 or TRBD2 (5 bases each). CDR1 is SGHTA and CDR2 is FQGNSA in the germline V gene. The CDR3 spans 16 residues. V lost 3 bases to trimming and J lost 5 bases, with 17 bases between them. The DNA of the CDR3 is TGTGCCAGCAGCTTCCCTTGGGGGTCCGCCAACAATGAGCAGTTCTTC. Protein sequence: CASSFPWGSANNEQFF. Using reference TRBV7-2 and TRBJ2-1 for the parts outside the CDR3, the full variable domain is GAGVSQSPSNKVTEKGKDVELRCDPISGHTALYWYRQSLGQGLEFLIYFQGNSAPDKSGLPSDRFSAERTGGSVSTLTIQRTQQEDSAVYLCASSFPWGSANNEQFFGPGTRLTVL.

This clonotype was counted only a few times. Here the CDR3 DNA reads TGCAGCGCCCGCCAGGGCGAGCGGGACTATGGCTACACCTTC. Its translation: CSARQGERDYGYTF. The chain couples TRBV29-1 to TRBJ1-2; D is perhaps TRBD1 (5 bases). Trimming shortened V by 7 bases and J by 3 bases, and 18 bases separated the two germline ends. From germline, CDR1 is SQVTM and CDR2 ANQGSEA. The CDR3 is 14 residues long.

The chain uses TRBV20-1 and TRBJ2-3, with 7 nucleotides matching TRBD2. Germline V lookup: CDR1 DFQATT, CDR2 SNEGSKA (reference sequence). CDR3 size: 12 residues. V dropped 6 bases and J dropped 6; count of bases not matched to a gene: 6. CDR3 protein: CSANTGGDTQYF. The CDR3 coding sequence is TGCAGTGCCAATACGGGGGGTGATACGCAGTATTTT.